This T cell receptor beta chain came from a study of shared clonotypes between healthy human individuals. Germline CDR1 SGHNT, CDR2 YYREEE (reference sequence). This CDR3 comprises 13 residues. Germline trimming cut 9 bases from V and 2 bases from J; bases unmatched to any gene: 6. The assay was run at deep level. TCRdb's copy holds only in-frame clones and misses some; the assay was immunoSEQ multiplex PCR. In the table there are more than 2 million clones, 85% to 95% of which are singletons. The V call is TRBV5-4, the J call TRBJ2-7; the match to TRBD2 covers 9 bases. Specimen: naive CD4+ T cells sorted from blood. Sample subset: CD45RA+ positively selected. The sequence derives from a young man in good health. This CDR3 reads CATGLAFTYEQYF. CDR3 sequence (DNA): TGTGCCACCGGACTAGCGTTTACCTACGAGCAGTACTTC.